The source of this T cell receptor (beta chain) is a study of early T cells in non-severe SARS-CoV-2 infection. Overall study context: Chains were not paired, and sequencing was done on bulk RNA from unsorted whole blood.

Findings and caveats of the study: Missing private and CD4 specificities, VDJdb matching favored anti-spike CD8 responses.

Individual cDNA molecules received unique molecular identifiers. In TCRdb, the 5' RACE reads were re-called with MiXCR into one record per CDR3 protein. The table records more than 75,000 distinct CDR3 sequences, under 15% of them present only once. There are many counts of this clonotype. Its antigen is as yet unknown. The CDR3 is 12 amino acids. V was pared by 6 bases and J by 11 bases, with 4 bases of the junction left unmatched. CDR1 and CDR2 from the germline V gene are SQVTM and ANQGSEA. This chain uses TRBV29-1 with TRBJ2-1, with 13 bases aligning to TRBD2. This receptor was taken from an adult who was a healthcare worker with PCR-confirmed SARS-CoV-2 infection or an uninfected control (not recorded which). Sample: whole blood. This CDR3 is CSVGLAGVKQFF. CDR3 nucleotides: TGCAGCGTCGGACTAGCGGGAGTGAAGCAGTTCTTC.